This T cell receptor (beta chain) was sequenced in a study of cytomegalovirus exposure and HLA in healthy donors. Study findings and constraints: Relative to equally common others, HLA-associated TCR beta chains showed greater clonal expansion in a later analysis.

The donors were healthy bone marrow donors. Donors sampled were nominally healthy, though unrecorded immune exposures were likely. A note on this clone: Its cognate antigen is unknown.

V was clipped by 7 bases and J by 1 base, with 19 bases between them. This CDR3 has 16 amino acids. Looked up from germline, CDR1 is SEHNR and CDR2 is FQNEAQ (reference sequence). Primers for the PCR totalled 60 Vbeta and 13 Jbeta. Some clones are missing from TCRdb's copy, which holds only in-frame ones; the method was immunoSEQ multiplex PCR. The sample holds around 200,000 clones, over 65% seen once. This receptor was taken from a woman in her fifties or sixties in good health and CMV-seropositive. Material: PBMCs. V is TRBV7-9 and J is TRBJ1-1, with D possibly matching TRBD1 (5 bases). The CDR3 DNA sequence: TGTGCCAGCACCCCATACCGCCGACAGCGGAACACTGAAGCTTTCTTT. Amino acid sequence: CASTPYRRQRNTEAFF.